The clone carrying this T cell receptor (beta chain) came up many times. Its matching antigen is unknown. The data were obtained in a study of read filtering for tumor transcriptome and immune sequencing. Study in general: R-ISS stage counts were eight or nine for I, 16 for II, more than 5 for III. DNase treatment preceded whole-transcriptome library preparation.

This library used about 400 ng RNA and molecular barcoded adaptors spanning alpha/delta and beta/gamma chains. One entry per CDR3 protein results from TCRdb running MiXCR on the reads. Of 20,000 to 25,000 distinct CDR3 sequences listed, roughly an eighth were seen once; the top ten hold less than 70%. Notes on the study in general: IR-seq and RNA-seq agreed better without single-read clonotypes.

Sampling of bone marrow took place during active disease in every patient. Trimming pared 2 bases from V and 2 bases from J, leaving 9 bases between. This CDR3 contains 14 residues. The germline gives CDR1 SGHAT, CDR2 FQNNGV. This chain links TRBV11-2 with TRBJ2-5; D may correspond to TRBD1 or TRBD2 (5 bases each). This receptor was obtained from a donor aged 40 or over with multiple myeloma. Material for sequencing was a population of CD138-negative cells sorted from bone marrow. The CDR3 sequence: CASSLLGPQETQYF. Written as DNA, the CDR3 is TGTGCCAGCAGCTTATTGGGACCACAAGAGACCCAGTACTTC.